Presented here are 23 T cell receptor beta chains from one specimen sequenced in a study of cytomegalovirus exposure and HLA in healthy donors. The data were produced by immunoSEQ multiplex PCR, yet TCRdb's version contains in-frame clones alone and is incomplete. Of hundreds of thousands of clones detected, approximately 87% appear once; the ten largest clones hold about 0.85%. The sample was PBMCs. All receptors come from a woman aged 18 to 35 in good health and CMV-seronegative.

The CDR3 reads CASSAGTASSYEQYF. In DNA form, the CDR3 reads TGTGCCAGCAGCGCCGGGACAGCCAGCTCCTACGAGCAGTACTTC. V is TRBV5-4 and J is TRBJ2-7; TRBD1 agrees at 7 bases. V dropped 4 bases and J dropped 0; count of bases not matched to a gene: 7. This CDR3 has 15 amino acids. Germline V gives CDR1 SGHNT, CDR2 YYREEE (reference sequence).

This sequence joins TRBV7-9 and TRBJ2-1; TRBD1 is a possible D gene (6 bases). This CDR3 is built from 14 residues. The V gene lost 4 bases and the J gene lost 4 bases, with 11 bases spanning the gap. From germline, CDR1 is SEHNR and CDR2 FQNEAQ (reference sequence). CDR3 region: CASSSRTDYNEQFF. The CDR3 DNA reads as TGTGCCAGCAGCTCAAGGACAGATTACAATGAGCAGTTCTTC.

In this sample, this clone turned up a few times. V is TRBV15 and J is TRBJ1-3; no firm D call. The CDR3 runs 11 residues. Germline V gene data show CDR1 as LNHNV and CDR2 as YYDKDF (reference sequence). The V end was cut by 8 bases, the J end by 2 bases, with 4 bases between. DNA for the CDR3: TGTGCCACCCAAACTGGAAACACCATATATTTT. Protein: CATQTGNTIYF.

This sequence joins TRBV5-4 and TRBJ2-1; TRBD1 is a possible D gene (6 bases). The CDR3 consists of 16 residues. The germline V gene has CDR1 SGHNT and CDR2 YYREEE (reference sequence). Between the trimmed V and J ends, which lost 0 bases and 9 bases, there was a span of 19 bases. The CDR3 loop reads CASSLGIAGDRGEQFF. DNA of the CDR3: TGTGCCAGCAGCTTGGGTATCGCAGGGGATCGGGGTGAGCAGTTCTTC.

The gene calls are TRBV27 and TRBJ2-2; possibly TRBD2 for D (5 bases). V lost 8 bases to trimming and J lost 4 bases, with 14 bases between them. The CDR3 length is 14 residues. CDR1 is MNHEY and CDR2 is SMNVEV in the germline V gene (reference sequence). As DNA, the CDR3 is TGTGCCAGCTCCGGGAAGAGGTTCACCGGGGAGCTGTTTTTT. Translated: CASSGKRFTGELFF.

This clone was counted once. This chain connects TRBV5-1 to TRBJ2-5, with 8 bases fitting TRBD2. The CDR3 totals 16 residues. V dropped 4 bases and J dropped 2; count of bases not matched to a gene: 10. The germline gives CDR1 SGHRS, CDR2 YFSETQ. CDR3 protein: CASSRRGGRDQETQYF. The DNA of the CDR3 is TGCGCCAGCAGCCGCCGGGGGGGCAGGGATCAAGAGACCCAGTACTTC.

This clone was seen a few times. The CDR3 is CASTPGSYNSPLHF. In DNA form, the CDR3 reads TGTGCCAGCACCCCGGGCTCCTATAATTCACCCCTCCACTTT. This chain connects TRBV6-1 to TRBJ1-6; D is unclear. There are 14 residues in the CDR3. V lost 7 bases, J lost 0 bases, and 7 bases lay in between. Germline CDR1 is MNHNS and CDR2 is SASEGT.

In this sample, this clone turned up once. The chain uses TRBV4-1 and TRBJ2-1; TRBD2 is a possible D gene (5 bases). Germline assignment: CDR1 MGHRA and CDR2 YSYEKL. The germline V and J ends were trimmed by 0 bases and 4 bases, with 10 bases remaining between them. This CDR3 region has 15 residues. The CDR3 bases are TGCGCCAGCAGCCAAGATGGACTCCCATACAATGAGCAGTTCTTC. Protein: CASSQDGLPYNEQFF.

CDR3 DNA sequence: TGTGCCAGCAGCGTAGCGGGACAGGGGGTTTTCGAGCAGTACTTC. It translates to CASSVAGQGVFEQYF. The chain links TRBV9 to TRBJ2-7, with 11 bases lining up with TRBD1. This CDR3 is 15 amino acids long. Germline CDR1 is SGDLS and CDR2 is YYNGEE. The V gene end was trimmed by 0 bases and the J gene end by 6 bases; junction bases not matched to a gene: 5.

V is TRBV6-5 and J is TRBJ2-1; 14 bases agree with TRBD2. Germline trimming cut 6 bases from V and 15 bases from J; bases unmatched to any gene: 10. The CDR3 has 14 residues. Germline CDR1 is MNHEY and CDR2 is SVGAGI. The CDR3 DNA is TGTGCCAGCAGCCCCGGGACTAGCGGGAGAGTTCGGTTCTTC. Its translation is CASSPGTSGRVRFF.

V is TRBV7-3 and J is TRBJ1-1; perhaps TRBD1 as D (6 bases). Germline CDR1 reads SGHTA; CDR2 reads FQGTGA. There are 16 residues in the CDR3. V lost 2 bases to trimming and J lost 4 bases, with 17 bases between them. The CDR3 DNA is TGTGCCAGCAGCTTAGGCATTGGGGGGGCGCGCACTGAAGCTTTCTTT. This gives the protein CASSLGIGGARTEAFF.

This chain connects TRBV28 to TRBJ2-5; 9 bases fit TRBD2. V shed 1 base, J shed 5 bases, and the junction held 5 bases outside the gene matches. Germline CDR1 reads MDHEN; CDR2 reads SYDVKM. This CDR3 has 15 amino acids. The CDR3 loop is CASSLFAGGRETQYF. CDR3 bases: TGTGCCAGCAGTTTATTTGCGGGAGGGAGGGAGACCCAGTACTTC.

Written as DNA, the CDR3 is TGCGCCAGCAGCTATGACGGGGACACTGAAGCTTTCTTT. Amino acids: CASSYDGDTEAFF. The chain couples TRBV5-1 to TRBJ1-1; D uncertain. The germline CDR1 and CDR2 sequences are SGHRS and YFSETQ. Trimming removed 3 bases at V and 3 bases at J, with 9 bases between. The CDR3 spans 13 residues. Filled out from reference TRBV5-1 and TRBJ1-1, the complete variable domain reads KAGVTQTPRYLIKTRGQQVTLSCSPISGHRSVSWYQQTPGQGLQFLFEYFSETQRNKGNFPGRFSGRQFSNSRSEMNVSTLELGDSALYLCASSYDGDTEAFFGQGTRLTVV.

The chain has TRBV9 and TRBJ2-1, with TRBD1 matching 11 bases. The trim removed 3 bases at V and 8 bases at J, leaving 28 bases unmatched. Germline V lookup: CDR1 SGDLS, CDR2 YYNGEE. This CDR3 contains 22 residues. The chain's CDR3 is CASSARDRGTVAGPRMVYEQFF. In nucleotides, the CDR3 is TGTGCCAGCAGCGCGAGGGACAGGGGGACGGTAGCGGGCCCCCGAATGGTCTATGAGCAGTTCTTC.

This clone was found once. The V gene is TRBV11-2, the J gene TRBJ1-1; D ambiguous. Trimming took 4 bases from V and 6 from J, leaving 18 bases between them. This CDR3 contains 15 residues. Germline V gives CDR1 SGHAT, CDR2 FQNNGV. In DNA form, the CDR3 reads TGTGCCAGCAGCTCGATACACCAGAGGTTCCCTGAAGCTTTCTTT. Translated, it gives CASSSIHQRFPEAFF.

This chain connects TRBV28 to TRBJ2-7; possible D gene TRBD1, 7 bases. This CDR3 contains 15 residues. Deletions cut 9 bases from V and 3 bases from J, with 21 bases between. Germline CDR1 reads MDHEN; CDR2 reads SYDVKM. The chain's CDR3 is CASKTSGTAGYEQYF. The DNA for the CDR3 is TGTGCCAGTAAAACATCCGGGACAGCGGGCTACGAGCAGTACTTC.

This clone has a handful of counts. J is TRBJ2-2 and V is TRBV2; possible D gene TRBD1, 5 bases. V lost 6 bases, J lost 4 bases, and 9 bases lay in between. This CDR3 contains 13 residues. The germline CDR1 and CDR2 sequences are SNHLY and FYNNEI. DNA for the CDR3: TGTGCCAGCAGATACGACAGCACCGGGGAGCTGTTTTTT. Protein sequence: CASRYDSTGELFF.

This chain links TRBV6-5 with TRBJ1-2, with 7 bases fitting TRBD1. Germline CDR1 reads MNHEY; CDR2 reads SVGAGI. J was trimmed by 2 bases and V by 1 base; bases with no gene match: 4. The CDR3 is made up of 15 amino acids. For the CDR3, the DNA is TGTGCCAGCAGTTACTGGGGACAGCCAAACTATGGCTACACCTTC. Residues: CASSYWGQPNYGYTF.

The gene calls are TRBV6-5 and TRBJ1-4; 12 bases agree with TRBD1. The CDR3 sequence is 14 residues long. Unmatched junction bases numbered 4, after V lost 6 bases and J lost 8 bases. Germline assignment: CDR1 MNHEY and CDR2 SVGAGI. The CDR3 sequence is CASRRDRGLEKLFF. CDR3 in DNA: TGTGCCAGCAGGCGGGACAGGGGGCTCGAAAAACTGTTTTTT.

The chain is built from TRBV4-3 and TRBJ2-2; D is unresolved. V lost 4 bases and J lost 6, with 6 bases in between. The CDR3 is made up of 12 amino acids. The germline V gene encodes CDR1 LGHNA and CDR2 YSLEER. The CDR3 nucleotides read TGCGCCAGCAGCCCCTGTCCCGGGGAGCTGTTTTTT. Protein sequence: CASSPCPGELFF.

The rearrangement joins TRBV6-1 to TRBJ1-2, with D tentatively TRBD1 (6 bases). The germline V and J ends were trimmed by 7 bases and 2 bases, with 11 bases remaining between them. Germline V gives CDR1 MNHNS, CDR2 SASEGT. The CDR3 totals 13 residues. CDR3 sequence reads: CASIRQENYGYTF. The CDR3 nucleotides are TGTGCCAGCATTAGACAGGAAAACTATGGCTACACCTTC.

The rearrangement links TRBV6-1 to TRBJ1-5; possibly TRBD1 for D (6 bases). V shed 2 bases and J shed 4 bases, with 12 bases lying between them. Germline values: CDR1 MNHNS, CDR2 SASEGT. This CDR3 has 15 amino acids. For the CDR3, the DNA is TGTGCCAGCAGTGAATCCATGGACAGAAATCAGCCCCAGCATTTT. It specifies CASSESMDRNQPQHF.

This CDR3 reads CASSPREGTSPLHF. DNA of the CDR3: TGTGCCAGCAGCCCCCGGGAGGGAACTTCACCCCTCCACTTT. The gene calls are TRBV11-1 and TRBJ1-6; D call uncertain. Germline V lookup: CDR1 SGHAT, CDR2 FQDESV (reference sequence). CDR3 length: 14 residues. Trimming stripped 5 bases from V and 9 bases from J, with 14 bases between.